This TCR beta chain was sequenced in a study of cytomegalovirus exposure and HLA in healthy donors. The method was immunoSEQ multiplex PCR; TCRdb's version includes in-frame clones alone and lacks a portion of them. The sample consists of some 56,000 clones, roughly 93% of them appearing once. The specimen was PBMCs. The source of this sequence is a woman between 18 and 29 years old in good health and CMV-seropositive.

CDR3 loop: CASSPPLGGHTEAFF. Written as DNA, the CDR3 is TGTGCCAGCTCACCACCCCTGGGGGGTCACACTGAAGCTTTCTTT. The gene calls are TRBV18 and TRBJ1-1, with D tentatively TRBD1 (5 bases). Germline CDR1 reads KGHSH; CDR2 reads LQKENI. Trimming removed 0 bases from V and 3 bases from J, with 11 bases in between. CDR3 size: 15 residues.